Below, 32 T cell receptor beta chains from the same sample are listed, as sequenced in a study of human T cells and chemical hapten exposure. TCRdb itself ran the RACE reads through MiXCR, one entry per CDR3 protein. The table records about 380,000 distinct CDR3 sequences, roughly 4.8% of them present only once. Time point of the sample: patch test 1, 2 weeks after DPC sensitization. This sample's treatment: therapeutic diphenylcyclopropenone sensitization with weekly scalp DPC. This specimen consisted of whole blood, obtained in connection with sensitization to the hapten diphenylcyclopropenone (DPC). The source of these receptors is a woman aged 50 to 65 with alopecia areata. Some clones in this sample may be carry-over from other donors' samples.

J is TRBJ1-2 and V is TRBV10-2; no clear D. The CDR3 sequence is 11 residues long. The V gene lost 9 bases and the J gene lost 1 base, with 6 bases spanning the gap. CDR1 and CDR2 (germline): WSHSY, SAAADI. The CDR3 DNA is TGCGCCAGTAAGGATAACTATGGCTACACCTTC. This gives the protein CASKDNYGYTF.

This clonotype has only a few counts. The chain carries TRBV6-5 and TRBJ2-5; tentative D call: TRBD1 (6 bases). V dropped 0 bases and J dropped 4 bases, with 12 bases sitting between them. This CDR3 has 15 residues. Germline lookup yields CDR1 MNHEY and CDR2 SVGAGI. CDR3 loop: CASSYSSGAGETQYF. In nucleotides, the CDR3 is TGTGCCAGCAGTTACTCGTCAGGGGCAGGAGAGACCCAGTACTTC.

As regards this clonotype: This may be a read error, as it is one base from a much larger clone. This chain links TRBV6-2 or TRBV6-3 with TRBJ1-1; tentative D call: TRBD1 (5 bases). This CDR3 is 14 amino acids long. Germline V gene data show CDR1 as MNHEY and CDR2 as SVGEGT. The CDR3 sequence: CSSSYHPGGAEAFF. CDR3 nucleotides: TGTTCCAGCAGTTACCATCCGGGGGGGGCTGAAGCTTTCTTT.

This clonotype has at least ten counts. V usage is TRBV6-2 or TRBV6-3 and J usage is TRBJ2-7; no definite D call. This CDR3 is 17 amino acids long. V was cut by 7 bases and J by 0 bases, with 22 bases left in between. CDR1 and CDR2 from the germline V gene are MNHEY and SVGEGT. The CDR3 sequence: CASTPPSVTGSSYEQYF. The CDR3 nucleotides read TGTGCCAGCACTCCACCGTCAGTTACGGGTAGCTCCTACGAGCAGTACTTC.

This clonotype was detected only a few times. This chain joins TRBV5-1 and TRBJ2-7; 8 nucleotides match TRBD2. Germline V gene sequence: CDR1 SGHRS, CDR2 YFSETQ. The J segment lost 7 bases and the V segment lost 1 base, leaving 4 bases of the junction unmatched. This CDR3 contains 13 residues. This CDR3 reads CASSLTSGREQYF. CDR3 nucleotide sequence: TGCGCCAGCAGCTTGACTAGCGGTCGGGAGCAGTACTTC.

This clonotype has more than one count but fewer than ten. The rearrangement links TRBV11-2 to TRBJ2-5, with TRBD2 matching 9 bases. This CDR3 comprises 16 residues. V dropped 0 bases and J dropped 4; count of bases not matched to a gene: 6. CDR1 and CDR2 (germline): SGHAT, FQNNGV. CDR3 sequence reads: CASSLEGLAGVETQYF. The DNA of the CDR3 is TGTGCCAGCAGCTTAGAGGGGTTAGCGGGAGTAGAGACCCAGTACTTC.

At least ten counts were recorded for this clonotype. The chain is built from TRBV12-3 or TRBV12-4 and TRBJ2-1; 7 bases agree with TRBD2. The junction had 9 bases not matched to a gene; V was cut back by 1 base and J by 0 bases. This CDR3 is built from 18 residues. This chain's CDR3 is CASSLGGGASFSYNEQFF. In DNA, the CDR3 is TGTGCCAGCAGTTTAGGCGGGGGTGCATCTTTCTCCTACAATGAGCAGTTCTTC.

At least ten counts were recorded for this clonotype. The gene calls are TRBV5-1 and TRBJ2-6; TRBD1 agrees at 8 bases. The CDR3 has 16 residues. Germline assignment: CDR1 SGHRS and CDR2 YFSETQ. After removal of 4 bases from V and 1 base from J, the junction contained 4 bases not matched to a gene. CDR3 in DNA: TGCGCCAGCAGCCAGAGGACAGGGTCTGGGGCCAACGTCCTGACTTTC. Translated, it gives CASSQRTGSGANVLTF.

The sample holds many counts of this clonotype. The rearrangement joins TRBV28 to TRBJ2-1, with D tentatively TRBD1 (6 bases). The V gene lost 7 bases and the J gene lost 10 bases, with 17 bases spanning the gap. CDR1 is MDHEN, CDR2 SYDVKM, per germline. This CDR3 is built from 13 residues. This chain's CDR3 is CASTLDRFGEQFF. The DNA of the CDR3 is TGTGCCAGCACCCTAGACAGGTTTGGCGAGCAGTTCTTC.

The chain couples TRBV12-3 or TRBV12-4 to TRBJ1-5; TRBD1 is a possible D gene (6 bases). The V end lost 7 bases, the J end lost 9 bases, and 19 bases lay between the germline ends. There are 14 residues in the CDR3. CDR3 DNA sequence: TGTGCCAGCAACGGGGGCGCCGACGAAGGGCCCCAGCATTTT. Its translation is CASNGGADEGPQHF.

The chain links TRBV12-3 or TRBV12-4 to TRBJ2-1; D ambiguous. V was shortened by 3 bases and J by 8 bases, with 11 bases between the two germline ends. The CDR3 has 13 residues. The CDR3 bases are TGTGCCAGCAGTTTGGGTGGCGGTTATGAGCAGTTCTTC. Its translation is CASSLGGGYEQFF.

This clonotype was seen a handful of times. The chain has TRBV7-2 and TRBJ2-5; 9 nucleotides line up with TRBD2. From germline, CDR1 is SGHTA and CDR2 FQGNSA. Trimming at V came to 4 bases and at J to 5 bases, leaving 5 bases not matched to a gene. The CDR3 has 14 residues. The CDR3 nucleotides read TGTGCCAGCAGCTCTAGCGGGGTCCGGGAGACCCAGTACTTC. Translated: CASSSSGVRETQYF.

This clonotype was seen a few times. The gene calls are TRBV7-2 and TRBJ2-7; 8 bases match TRBD1. Per germline, CDR1 SGHTA and CDR2 FQGNSA. V trimming: 5 bases; J trimming: 6 bases; junction bases outside the gene matches: 3. The CDR3 contains 12 residues. The CDR3 DNA reads as TGTGCCAGCAGCCCACAGGGGGTCGAGCAGTACTTC. Protein product: CASSPQGVEQYF.

In this sample, this clonotype turned up many times. The chain couples TRBV30 to TRBJ2-2; D perhaps matches TRBD2 (6 bases). V was trimmed by 5 bases and J by 3 bases, leaving 13 bases between them. Per the germline V gene, CDR1 is GTSNPN and CDR2 is SVGIG (reference sequence). The CDR3 consists of 14 residues. This chain's CDR3 is CAWGRTEYTGELFF. The CDR3 nucleotides read TGTGCCTGGGGGAGGACTGAATACACCGGGGAGCTGTTTTTT. Full variable domain (missing parts from reference TRBV30 and TRBJ2-2): SQTIHQWPATLVQPVGSPLSLECTVEGTSNPNLYWYRQAAGRGLQLLFYSVGIGQISSEVPQNLSASRPQDRQFILSSKKLLLSDSGFYLCAWGRTEYTGELFFGEGSRLTVL.

In this sample, this clonotype turned up many times. This sequence joins TRBV11-2 and TRBJ2-7; D assignment may be TRBD1 or TRBD2 (5 bases each). Trimming left V 6 bases short and J 13 bases short, with 16 bases between. CDR3 length: 11 residues. Germline V CDR1 and CDR2: SGHAT, FQNNGV. The CDR3 region is CASSTGTGEYF. For the CDR3, the DNA is TGTGCCAGCAGTACCGGGACCGGGGAATACTTC.

This clonotype was detected ten times or more. The chain couples TRBV6-5 to TRBJ2-5, with D possibly called TRBD1 or TRBD2 (5 bases each). The CDR3 has 14 amino acids. Germline V gene lookup returns CDR1 MNHEY and CDR2 SVGAGI. The germline V and J ends were trimmed by 6 bases and 5 bases, with 16 bases remaining between them. CDR3 sequence reads: CASSPGTLGETQYF. DNA of the CDR3: TGTGCCAGCAGCCCCGGGACCCTGGGGGAGACCCAGTACTTC.

This clonotype was observed many times. V is TRBV5-6 and J is TRBJ1-1, with D unclear. V was cut by 1 base and J by 5 bases, with 12 bases left in between. The germline gives CDR1 SGHDT, CDR2 YYEEEE. This CDR3 region has 14 residues. The CDR3 reads CASSLIRGWTEAFF. Here the CDR3 DNA reads TGTGCCAGCAGCTTGATCCGGGGTTGGACTGAAGCTTTCTTT.

This clonotype has at least ten counts. V gene TRBV3-1 combines with J gene TRBJ1-5; 10 bases are shared with TRBD1. The CDR3 sequence is 18 residues long. Germline trimming cut 6 bases from V and 1 base from J; bases unmatched to any gene: 12. Per germline, CDR1 LGHDT and CDR2 YNNKEL (reference sequence). The CDR3 spells CASSSFGEDRGSNQPQHF. The CDR3 coding sequence is TGTGCCAGCAGTTCTTTCGGGGAGGACAGGGGGAGCAATCAGCCCCAGCATTTT.

This clonotype was seen repeatedly, ten times or more. The J gene is TRBJ1-1, the V gene TRBV5-1; weak D call: TRBD1 (5 bases). Germline CDR1 is SGHRS and CDR2 is YFSETQ. This CDR3 contains 13 residues. With 2 bases removed from V and 2 bases from J, the gap between germline ends came to 7 bases. CDR3: CASSLQDNTEAFF. The CDR3 bases are TGCGCCAGCAGCTTACAGGACAACACTGAAGCTTTCTTT. Full variable domain (outside the CDR3, taken from reference TRBV5-1 and TRBJ1-1): KAGVTQTPRYLIKTRGQQVTLSCSPISGHRSVSWYQQTPGQGLQFLFEYFSETQRNKGNFPGRFSGRQFSNSRSEMNVSTLELGDSALYLCASSLQDNTEAFFGQGTRLTVV.

This clonotype was seen only a few times. The V call is TRBV20-1, the J call TRBJ2-1; tentatively, D is TRBD1 (6 bases). Between the trimmed V and J ends, which lost 5 bases and 12 bases, there was a span of 14 bases. The CDR3 is 11 residues long. Germline assignment: CDR1 DFQATT and CDR2 SNEGSKA (reference sequence). In nucleotides, the CDR3 is TGCAGTGCTGCGACAGGCAAAGTGCAGTTCTTC. This codes for CSAATGKVQFF.

This clonotype occurred many times. The CDR3 spells CTSSQDTIVGNQPQHF. Written as DNA, the CDR3 is TGCACCAGCAGCCAAGATACTATTGTAGGCAATCAGCCCCAGCATTTT. J is TRBJ1-5 and V is TRBV1. TRBV1 is a documented pseudogene. CDR3 length: 16 amino acids.

This clonotype was seen repeatedly, ten times or more. V and J are TRBV18 and TRBJ1-6; D may be TRBD1 (5 bases). This CDR3 is built from 16 residues. Germline CDR1 reads KGHSH; CDR2 reads LQKENI. Deletions cut 3 bases from V and 4 bases from J, with 13 bases between. In DNA, the CDR3 is TGTGCCAGCTCACCCCTCCCGGGGGATTATAATTCACCCCTCCACTTT. This gives the protein CASSPLPGDYNSPLHF.

This clonotype was counted only a few times. The gene calls are TRBV3-1 and TRBJ1-2; perhaps TRBD1 as D (5 bases). V was cut by 1 base and J by 8 bases, with 17 bases left in between. Germline CDR1 and CDR2: LGHDT and YNNKEL (reference sequence). The CDR3 is 15 amino acids. The CDR3 here is CASSQGWEGRGGYTF. DNA of the CDR3: TGTGCCAGCAGCCAAGGATGGGAGGGGAGAGGCGGCTACACCTTC.

This clonotype has more than one count but fewer than ten. The CDR3 nucleotides are TGTGCCAGCAGCCATCGGACAGGGTCGGGGAACACCGGGGAGCTGTTTTTT. This gives the protein CASSHRTGSGNTGELFF. V usage is TRBV9 and J usage is TRBJ2-2, with 8 nucleotides matching TRBD1. V trimming: 4 bases; J trimming: 1 base; junction bases outside the gene matches: 9. In germline, CDR1 is SGDLS, CDR2 YYNGEE. CDR3 length: 17 residues.

This clonotype was counted many times. V and J are TRBV12-3 or TRBV12-4 and TRBJ1-3; no reliable D call. This CDR3 is built from 12 residues. With 3 bases removed from V and 8 bases from J, the gap between germline ends came to 8 bases. The CDR3 sequence: CASSFLGDTIYF. The CDR3 region has the DNA TGTGCCAGCAGTTTTTTAGGCGACACCATATATTTT.

The chain carries TRBV20-1 and TRBJ1-3, with D possibly TRBD1 on 6 matching bases. This CDR3 has 14 amino acids. V lost 0 bases and J lost 4, with 10 bases in between. From germline, CDR1 is DFQATT and CDR2 SNEGSKA (reference sequence). CDR3 amino acids: CSARDPRGGNTIYF. The CDR3 nucleotides are TGCAGTGCTAGAGATCCCAGGGGAGGAAACACCATATATTTT.

This CDR3 is CASSSNRVGNQPQHF. CDR3 bases: TGTGCCAGCAGTTCCAACAGGGTTGGCAATCAGCCCCAGCATTTT. This chain connects TRBV12-3 or TRBV12-4 to TRBJ1-5; D may be TRBD1 (6 bases). V was shortened by 4 bases and J by 2 bases, with 12 bases between the two germline ends. The CDR3 loop spans 15 amino acids.

This clonotype has ten or more counts. The genes are TRBV12-3 or TRBV12-4 and TRBJ1-5; TRBD1 matches 8 bases. Trimming at V came to 5 bases and at J to 15 bases, leaving 6 bases not matched to a gene. The CDR3 spans 11 residues. CDR3 sequence reads: CASSGQGKWHF. CDR3 sequence (DNA): TGTGCCAGCAGTGGACAGGGAAAATGGCATTTT.

This clonotype was detected ten times or more. This chain uses TRBV19 with TRBJ2-1; TRBD1 aligns across 8 bases. The CDR3 totals 15 residues. Germline CDR1 and CDR2: LNHDA and SQIVND (reference sequence). V lost 5 bases to trimming and J lost 2 bases; unmatched junction nucleotides: 5. In DNA, the CDR3 is TGTGCCAGTAGTTCCGGGACAGGTCCCTACAATGAGCAGTTCTTC. Translating gives CASSSGTGPYNEQFF.

The sample holds many counts of this clonotype. J is TRBJ2-7 and V is TRBV27; D is perhaps TRBD1 (6 bases). Looked up from germline, CDR1 is MNHEY and CDR2 is SMNVEV (reference sequence). This CDR3 region has 15 residues. V was cut by 3 bases and J by 0 bases, with 12 bases left in between. The CDR3 DNA is TGTGCCAGCAGTTTCCGGACAGAGAGCTCCTACGAGCAGTACTTC. It encodes CASSFRTESSYEQYF.

This sequence joins TRBV20-1 and TRBJ1-6; a possible D gene is TRBD1 (5 bases). CDR3 size: 14 residues. In germline, CDR1 is DFQATT, CDR2 SNEGSKA (reference sequence). V was pared by 2 bases and J by 4 bases, with 9 bases between. This CDR3 reads CSARPGEYNSPLHF. Here the CDR3 DNA reads TGCAGTGCTAGACCGGGGGAATATAATTCACCCCTCCACTTT.

In its sample, this clonotype was seen many times. The chain uses TRBV7-2 and TRBJ2-3; TRBD1 might be the D (5 bases). The CDR3 loop spans 15 amino acids. The germline V gene has CDR1 SGHTA and CDR2 FQGNSA. V dropped 3 bases and J dropped 2 bases, with 12 bases sitting between them. This chain's CDR3 is CASSLTMTVTDTQYF. In DNA form, the CDR3 reads TGTGCCAGCAGCTTGACGATGACAGTCACAGATACGCAGTATTTT.